This T cell receptor beta chain was identified in a study of OX40 agonist ivuxolimab in advanced cancers. Study-wide results and limits: Determination of antigen specificity was not performed for the expanded peripheral T cells. Blood T cells, both CD4+ and CD8+, expanded clonally by week 6 at 0.1 to 3.0 mg/kg.

The method was immunoSEQ multiplex PCR; TCRdb's version includes in-frame clones alone and lacks a portion of them. The sample lists approximately 77,000 clones, about 85% occurring once. The CDR3 is made up of 12 amino acids. V lost 1 base and J 6 bases, leaving 7 bases between the germline ends. Germline CDR1 reads SGHAT; CDR2 reads FQNNGV. Concerning this clone: Its antigen is as yet unknown.

The source of this sequence is an adult with an advanced solid tumor such as melanoma, head and neck, liver or kidney cancer. This chain joins TRBV11-2 and TRBJ2-7, with a weak D call TRBD2 (6 bases). The starting material was CD4+ or CD8+ T cells sorted from blood, obtained in a trial of the OX40 agonist ivuxolimab. CDR3 nucleotides: TGTGCCAGCAGCTTAGGGCGGGGCGAGCAGTACTTC. This translates into CASSLGRGEQYF.